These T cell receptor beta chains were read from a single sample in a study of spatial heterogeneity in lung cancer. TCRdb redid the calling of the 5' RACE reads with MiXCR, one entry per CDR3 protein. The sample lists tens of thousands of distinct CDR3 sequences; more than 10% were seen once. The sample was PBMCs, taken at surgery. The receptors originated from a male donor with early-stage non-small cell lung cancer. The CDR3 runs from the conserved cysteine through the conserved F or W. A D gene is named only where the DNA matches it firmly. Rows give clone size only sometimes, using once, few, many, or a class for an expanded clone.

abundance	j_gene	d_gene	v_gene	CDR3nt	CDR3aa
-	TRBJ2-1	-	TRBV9	TGTGCCAGCGCTTTGTTTAGCTCCTACAATGAGCAGTTCTTC	CASALFSSYNEQFF
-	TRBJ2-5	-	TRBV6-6	TGTGCCAGCAGTTACTCGAGGGGGAGTTACCGAGAGACCCAGTACTTC	CASSYSRGSYRETQYF
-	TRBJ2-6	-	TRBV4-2	TGTGCCAGCAGACGACTGTTCTCTGGGGCCAACGTCCTGACTTTC	CASRRLFSGANVLTF
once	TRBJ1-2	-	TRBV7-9	TGTGCCAGCAGCCTACCGACTGTATATGGCTACACCTTC	CASSLPTVYGYTF
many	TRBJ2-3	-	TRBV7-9	TGTGCCAGCAGCCACCTTCTTGACGAACCCACAGATACGCAGTATTTT	CASSHLLDEPTDTQYF
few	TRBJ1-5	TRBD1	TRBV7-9	TGTGCCAGCAGCCAGGGGGGCGCGAGCAATCAGCCCCAGCATTTT	CASSQGGASNQPQHF
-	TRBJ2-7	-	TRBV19	TGTGCCAGTAGTATCCGGGACTCGGGCTCCTACGAGCAGTACTTC	CASSIRDSGSYEQYF
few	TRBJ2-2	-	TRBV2	TGTGCCAGCAGTGAAACCCAAACCGGGGAGCTGTTTTTT	CASSETQTGELFF
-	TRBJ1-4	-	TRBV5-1	TGCGCCAGCAGCCGGGACTCAACTAATGAAAAACTGTTTTTT	CASSRDSTNEKLFF
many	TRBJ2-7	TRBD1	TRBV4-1	TGCGCCAGCAGCCAAGTGGGACAGGGACCCTACGAGCAGTACTTC	CASSQVGQGPYEQYF
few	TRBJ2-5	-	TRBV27	TGTGCCAGCAGTTTGTCGGTGGAGGGGGACGTGACCCAGTACTTC	CASSLSVEGDVTQYF
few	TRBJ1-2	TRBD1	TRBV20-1	TGCAGTGCTAGAGATCAGAGACAGGGTGCTAACTATGGCTACACCTTC	CSARDQRQGANYGYTF
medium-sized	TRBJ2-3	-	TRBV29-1	-	CSVVRILSGPDTQYF
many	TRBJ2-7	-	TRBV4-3	TGCGCCAGCAGCCAAGAATCGGAAATTGGGTCCTACGAGCAGTACTTC	CASSQESEIGSYEQYF
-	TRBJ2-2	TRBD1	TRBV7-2	TGTGCCAGCAGCTTAAAGACAGGGACCACCGGGGAGCTGTTTTTT	CASSLKTGTTGELFF
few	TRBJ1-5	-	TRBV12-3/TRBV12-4	TGTGCCAGCAGTTCTCCGGCGGGCAATCAGCCCCAGCATTTT	CASSSPAGNQPQHF
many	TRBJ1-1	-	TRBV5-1	TGCGCCAGCAGATTGGGGGAGAACACTGAAGCTTTCTTT	CASRLGENTEAFF
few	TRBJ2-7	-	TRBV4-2	TGTGCCAGCAGCCAAGACCTCTTCGCGGACTCCTACGAGCAGTACTTC	CASSQDLFADSYEQYF
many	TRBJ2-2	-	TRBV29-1	TGCAGCGTTGAAGTGGTCGGGGAGCTGTTTTTT	CSVEVVGELFF
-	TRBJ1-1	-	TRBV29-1	TGCAGCGTTGGTGGCAGGGGTAACACTGAAGCTTTCTTT	CSVGGRGNTEAFF
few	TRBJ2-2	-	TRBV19	TGTGCCAGTAGTGCTCGAGCGGTAGGCTCCGGGGAGCTGTTTTTT	CASSARAVGSGELFF
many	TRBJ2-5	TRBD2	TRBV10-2	TGCGCCACCTTACTAGCGGGAGGTGGAGAGACCCAGTACTTC	CATLLAGGGETQYF
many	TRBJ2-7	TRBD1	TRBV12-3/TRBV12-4	TGTGCCAGCCTGGGGACAGATTCCTACGAGCAGTACTTC	CASLGTDSYEQYF
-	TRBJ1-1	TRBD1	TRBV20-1	TGCAGTGCTCTGGACAGGGGGCCCCATGAAGCTTTCTTT	CSALDRGPHEAFF
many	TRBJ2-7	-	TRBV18	TGTGCCAGCTCACCACCGGACACTTTGACTATCCCTCGGGAGCAGTACTTC	CASSPPDTLTIPREQYF
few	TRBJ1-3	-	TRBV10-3	TGTGCCATCAGTGACTATGGAAACACCATATATTTT	CAISDYGNTIYF
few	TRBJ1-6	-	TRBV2	TGTGCCAGCAGTCAGAATTCACCCCTCCACTTT	CASSQNSPLHF
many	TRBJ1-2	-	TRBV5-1	TGCGCCAGCAGCTTCTTAACAGGGAACTATGGCTACACCTTC	CASSFLTGNYGYTF
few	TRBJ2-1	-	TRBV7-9	TGTGCCAGCAGCTTAGGCATAGCGGAGAATGAGCAGTTCTTC	CASSLGIAENEQFF
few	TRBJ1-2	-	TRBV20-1	TGCAGTGTGAAGTGGGGGGCCGGGACCGATGGCTACACCTTC	CSVKWGAGTDGYTF
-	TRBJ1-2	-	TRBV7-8	TGTGCCAGCAGCTTAGATGCGACAGGTGCCAACTATGGCTACACCTTC	CASSLDATGANYGYTF
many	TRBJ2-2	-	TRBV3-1	TGTGCCAGCAGCCACAGCCAGCCCGGGGAGCTGTTTTTT	CASSHSQPGELFF
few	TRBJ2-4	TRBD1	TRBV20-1	TGCAGTGCTAGAGGCAGGGGGTTTGGAAACATTCAGTACTTC	CSARGRGFGNIQYF
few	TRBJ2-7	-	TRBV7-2	TGTGCCAGCAGCTCCGCCTTCCGACCCCACGAGCAGTACTTC	CASSSAFRPHEQYF
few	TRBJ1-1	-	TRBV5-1	TGCGCCAGCAGCTTGTCGTCGTCAGGGATGAACACTGAAGCTTTCTTT	CASSLSSSGMNTEAFF
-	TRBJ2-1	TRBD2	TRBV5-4	TGTGCCAGCAGCTCTAGCGGGGCCTACAATGAGCAGTTCTTC	CASSSSGAYNEQFF
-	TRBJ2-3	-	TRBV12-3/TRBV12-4	TGTGCCAGCGGGGGCCTGAGCACAGATACGCAGTATTTT	CASGGLSTDTQYF
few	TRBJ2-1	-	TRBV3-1	TGTGCCAGCAGCGAGCTAGGGCACGCTGAGCAGTTCTTC	CASSELGHAEQFF
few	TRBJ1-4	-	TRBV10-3	TGTGCCATCAGTGAGTCAGGTGAAAAACTGTTTTTT	CAISESGEKLFF
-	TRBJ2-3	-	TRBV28	TGTGCCAGCAGTTTATCCGGAGGGGGCACAGATACGCAGTATTTT	CASSLSGGGTDTQYF
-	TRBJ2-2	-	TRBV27	TGTGCCAGCAGTTTCATTTTTGGGGGACGAGACACCGGGGAGCTGTTTTTT	CASSFIFGGRDTGELFF
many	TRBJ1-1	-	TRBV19	TGTGCCAGTAGTTCCAATTTTGGGACGGCGATGAACACTGAAGCTTTCTTT	CASSSNFGTAMNTEAFF
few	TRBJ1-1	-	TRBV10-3	TGTGCCATCAGTGATGGGCAGGGGAACACTGAAGCTTTCTTT	CAISDGQGNTEAFF
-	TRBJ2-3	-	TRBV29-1	TGCAGCGTTGAGGGGCCTTTGCGCACAGATACGCAGTATTTT	CSVEGPLRTDTQYF
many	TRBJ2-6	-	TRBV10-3	TGTGCCATCAGTGTCAGGGTGTCTGGGGCCAACGTCCTGACTTTC	CAISVRVSGANVLTF
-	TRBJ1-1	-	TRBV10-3	TGTGCCATCAGTGAGAGCGACGGTATGAACACTGAAGCTTTCTTT	CAISESDGMNTEAFF
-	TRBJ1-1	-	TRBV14	TGTGCCAGCACCTCTGGAGGGAACACTGAAGCTTTCTTT	CASTSGGNTEAFF
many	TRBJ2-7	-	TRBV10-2	TGCGCCAGCGGTCTTCTGCGTACCTACGAGCAGTACTTC	CASGLLRTYEQYF
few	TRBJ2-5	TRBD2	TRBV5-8	TGTGCCAGCAGCCTCGGGACTAGCGGGTTCCAAGAGACCCAGTACTTC	CASSLGTSGFQETQYF
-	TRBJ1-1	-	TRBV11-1	TGTGCCAGCAGCTCAAGAGCTGGGAACACTGAAGCTTTCTTT	CASSSRAGNTEAFF
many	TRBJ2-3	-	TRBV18	TGTGCCAGCTCACTTTTCAGTCTTTCCGCGTTCGGCACAGATACGCAGTATTTT	CASSLFSLSAFGTDTQYF
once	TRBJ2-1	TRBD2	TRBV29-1	TGCAGCGGTCTAGCGGGTGGGTTCGGGTACAATGAGCAGTTCTTC	CSGLAGGFGYNEQFF
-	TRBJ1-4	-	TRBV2	TGTGCCAGCAGTGCACAGGGCACAACTAATGAAAAACTGTTTTTT	CASSAQGTTNEKLFF
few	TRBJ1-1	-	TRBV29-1	TGCAGCGCAGGGGTGGCTGAAGCTTTCTTT	CSAGVAEAFF
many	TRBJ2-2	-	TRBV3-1	TGTGCCAGCAGCCAAGAACACCAAACGGGAGTAGCCACCGGGGAGCTGTTTTTT	CASSQEHQTGVATGELFF